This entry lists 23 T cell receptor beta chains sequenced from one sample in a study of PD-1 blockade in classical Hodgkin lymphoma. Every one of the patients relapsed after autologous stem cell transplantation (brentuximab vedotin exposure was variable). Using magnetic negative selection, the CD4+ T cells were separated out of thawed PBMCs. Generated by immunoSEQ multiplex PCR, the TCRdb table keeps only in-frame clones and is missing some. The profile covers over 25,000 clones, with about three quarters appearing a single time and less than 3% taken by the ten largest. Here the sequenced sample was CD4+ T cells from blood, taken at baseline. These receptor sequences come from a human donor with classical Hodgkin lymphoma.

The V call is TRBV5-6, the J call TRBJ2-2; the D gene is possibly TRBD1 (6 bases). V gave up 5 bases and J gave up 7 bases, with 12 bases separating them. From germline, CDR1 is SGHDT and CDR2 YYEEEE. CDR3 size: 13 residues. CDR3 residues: CASRPTGIGELFF. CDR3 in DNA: TGTGCCAGCAGACCTACAGGGATCGGGGAGCTGTTTTTT.

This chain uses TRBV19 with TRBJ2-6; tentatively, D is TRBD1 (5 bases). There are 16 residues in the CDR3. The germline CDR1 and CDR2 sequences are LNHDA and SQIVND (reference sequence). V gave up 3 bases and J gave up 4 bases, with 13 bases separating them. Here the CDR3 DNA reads TGTGCCAGTAGTATGGTTTGGGGCTCCGGGGCCAACGTCCTGACTTTC. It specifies CASSMVWGSGANVLTF.

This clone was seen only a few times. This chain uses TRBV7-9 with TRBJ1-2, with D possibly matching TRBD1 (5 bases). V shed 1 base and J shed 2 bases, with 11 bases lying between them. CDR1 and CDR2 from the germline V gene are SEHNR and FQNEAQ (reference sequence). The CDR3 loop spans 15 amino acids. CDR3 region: CASSLGQQGNYGYTF. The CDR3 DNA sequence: TGTGCCAGCAGCTTAGGACAGCAAGGGAACTATGGCTACACCTTC. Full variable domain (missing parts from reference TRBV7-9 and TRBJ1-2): DTGVSQNPRHKITKRGQNVTFRCDPISEHNRLYWYRQTLGQGPEFLTYFQNEAQLEKSRLLSDRFSAERPKGSFSTLEIQRTEQGDSAMYLCASSLGQQGNYGYTFGSGTRLTVV.

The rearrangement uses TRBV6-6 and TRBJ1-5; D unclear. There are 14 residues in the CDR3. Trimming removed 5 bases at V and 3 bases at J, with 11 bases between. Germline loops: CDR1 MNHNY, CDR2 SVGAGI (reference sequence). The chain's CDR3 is CASSQNGYNQPQHF. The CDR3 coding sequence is TGTGCCAGCAGTCAAAACGGATACAATCAGCCCCAGCATTTT.

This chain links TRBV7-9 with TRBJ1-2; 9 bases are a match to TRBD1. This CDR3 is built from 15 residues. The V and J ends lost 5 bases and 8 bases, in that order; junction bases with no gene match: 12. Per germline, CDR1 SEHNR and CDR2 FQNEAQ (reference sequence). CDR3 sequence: CASSGSGTGYQGYTF. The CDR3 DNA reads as TGTGCCAGCAGCGGGTCCGGGACAGGGTACCAGGGCTACACCTTC.

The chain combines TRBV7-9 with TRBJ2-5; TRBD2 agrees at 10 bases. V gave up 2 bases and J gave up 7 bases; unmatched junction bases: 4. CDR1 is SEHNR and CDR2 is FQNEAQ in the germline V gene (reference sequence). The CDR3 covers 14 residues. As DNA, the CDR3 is TGTGCCAGCAGCTTACTAGCGGGGGATGGGACCCAGTACTTC. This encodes CASSLLAGDGTQYF.

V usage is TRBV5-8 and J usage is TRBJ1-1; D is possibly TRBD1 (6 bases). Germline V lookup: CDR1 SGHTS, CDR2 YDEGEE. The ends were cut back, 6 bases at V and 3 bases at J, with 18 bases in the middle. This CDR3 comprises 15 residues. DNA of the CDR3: TGTGCCAGCAAGAGAACAGGGAGGTCGGACACTGAAGCTTTCTTT. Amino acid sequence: CASKRTGRSDTEAFF.

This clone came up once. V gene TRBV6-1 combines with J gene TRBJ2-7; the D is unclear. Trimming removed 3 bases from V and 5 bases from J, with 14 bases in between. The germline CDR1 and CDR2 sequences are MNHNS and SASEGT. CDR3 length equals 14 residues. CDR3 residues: CASSDERSLDEQYF. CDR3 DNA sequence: TGTGCCAGCAGTGACGAGAGGTCTCTTGACGAGCAGTACTTC.

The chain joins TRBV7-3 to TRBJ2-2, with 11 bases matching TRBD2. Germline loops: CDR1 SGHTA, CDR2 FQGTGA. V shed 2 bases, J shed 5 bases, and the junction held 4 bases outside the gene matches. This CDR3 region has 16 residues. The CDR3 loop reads CASSLGLAGATGELFF. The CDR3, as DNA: TGTGCCAGCAGCTTAGGACTAGCGGGTGCTACCGGGGAGCTGTTTTTT.

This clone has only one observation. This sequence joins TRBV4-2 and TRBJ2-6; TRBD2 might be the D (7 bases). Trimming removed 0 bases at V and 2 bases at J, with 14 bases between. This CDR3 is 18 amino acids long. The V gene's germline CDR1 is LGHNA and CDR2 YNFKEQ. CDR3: CASSQDSGGGAGANVLTF. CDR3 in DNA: TGTGCCAGCAGCCAAGATTCCGGCGGGGGCGCTGGGGCCAACGTCCTGACTTTC.

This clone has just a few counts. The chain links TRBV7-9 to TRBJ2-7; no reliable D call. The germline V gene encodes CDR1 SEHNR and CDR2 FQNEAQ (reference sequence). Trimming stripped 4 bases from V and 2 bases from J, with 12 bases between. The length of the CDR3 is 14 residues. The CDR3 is CASSSFVRTYEQYF. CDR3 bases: TGTGCCAGCAGCTCCTTCGTAAGAACCTACGAGCAGTACTTC.

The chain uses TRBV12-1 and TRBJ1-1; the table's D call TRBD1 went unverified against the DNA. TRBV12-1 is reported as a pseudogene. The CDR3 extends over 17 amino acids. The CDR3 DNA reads TGTGCCAGCAAACCAGGGGGCTGGGTTTCTGAGGACACTGAAGCTTTCTTT. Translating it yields CASKPGGWVSEDTEAFF.

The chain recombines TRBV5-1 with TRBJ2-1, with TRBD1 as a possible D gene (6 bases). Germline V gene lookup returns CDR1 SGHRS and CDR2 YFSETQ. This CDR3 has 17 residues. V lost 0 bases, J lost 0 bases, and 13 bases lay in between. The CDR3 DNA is TGCGCCAGCAGCTTGGCCTTCGGGGACAACTCCTACAATGAGCAGTTCTTC. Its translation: CASSLAFGDNSYNEQFF.

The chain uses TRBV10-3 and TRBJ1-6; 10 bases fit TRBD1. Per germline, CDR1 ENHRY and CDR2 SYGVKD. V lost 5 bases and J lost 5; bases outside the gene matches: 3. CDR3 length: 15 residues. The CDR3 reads CAISPGTGDNSPLHF. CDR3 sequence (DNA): TGTGCCATCAGTCCCGGGACAGGGGATAATTCACCCCTCCACTTT.

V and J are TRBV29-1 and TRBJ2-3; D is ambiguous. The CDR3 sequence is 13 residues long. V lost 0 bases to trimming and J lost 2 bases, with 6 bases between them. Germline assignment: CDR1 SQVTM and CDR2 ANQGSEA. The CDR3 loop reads CSVEDLITDTQYF. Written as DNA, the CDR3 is TGCAGCGTTGAAGATCTTATCACAGATACGCAGTATTTT.

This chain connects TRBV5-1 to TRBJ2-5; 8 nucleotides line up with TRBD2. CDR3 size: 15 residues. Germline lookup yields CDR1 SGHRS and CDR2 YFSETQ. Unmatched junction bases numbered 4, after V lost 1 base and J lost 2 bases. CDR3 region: CASSLTGGTQETQYF. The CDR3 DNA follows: TGCGCCAGCAGCTTGACGGGGGGGACACAAGAGACCCAGTACTTC.

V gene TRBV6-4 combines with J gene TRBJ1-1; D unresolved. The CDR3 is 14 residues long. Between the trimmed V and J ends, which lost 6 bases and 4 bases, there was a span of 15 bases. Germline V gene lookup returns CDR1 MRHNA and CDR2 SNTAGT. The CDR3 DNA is TGTGCCAGCAGCCGCCTCTCTTACGGCACTGAAGCTTTCTTT. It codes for CASSRLSYGTEAFF.

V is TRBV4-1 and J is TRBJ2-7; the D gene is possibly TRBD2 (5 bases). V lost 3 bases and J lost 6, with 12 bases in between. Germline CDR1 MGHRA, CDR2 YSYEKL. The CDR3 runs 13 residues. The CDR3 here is CASSHGRGGEQYF. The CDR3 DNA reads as TGCGCCAGCAGCCATGGCAGAGGAGGCGAGCAGTACTTC.

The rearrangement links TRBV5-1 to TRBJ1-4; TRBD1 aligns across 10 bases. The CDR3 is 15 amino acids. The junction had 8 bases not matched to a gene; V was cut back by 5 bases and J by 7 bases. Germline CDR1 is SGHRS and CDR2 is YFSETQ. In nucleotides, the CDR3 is TGCGCCAGCAGACCTCAGACAGGGGGCTCTGAAAAACTGTTTTTT. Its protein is CASRPQTGGSEKLFF.

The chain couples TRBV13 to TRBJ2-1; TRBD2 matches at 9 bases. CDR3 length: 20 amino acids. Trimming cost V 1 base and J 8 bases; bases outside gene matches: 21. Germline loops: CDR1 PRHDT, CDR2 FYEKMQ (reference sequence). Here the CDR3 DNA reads TGTGCCAGCAGCTTAGCGTGGCTAGCGGGGAGACATAAGGTCCGCTATGAGCAGTTCTTC. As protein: CASSLAWLAGRHKVRYEQFF.

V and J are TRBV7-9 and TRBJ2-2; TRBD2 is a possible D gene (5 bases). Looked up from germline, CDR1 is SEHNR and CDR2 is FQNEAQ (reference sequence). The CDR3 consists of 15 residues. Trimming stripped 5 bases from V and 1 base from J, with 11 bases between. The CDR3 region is CASSGRGLNTGELFF. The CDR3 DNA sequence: TGTGCCAGCAGCGGCCGCGGGCTGAACACCGGGGAGCTGTTTTTT.

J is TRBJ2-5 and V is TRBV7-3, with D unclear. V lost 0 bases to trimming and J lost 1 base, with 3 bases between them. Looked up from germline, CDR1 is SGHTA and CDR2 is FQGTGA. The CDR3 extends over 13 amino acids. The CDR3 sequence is CASSLTAQETQYF. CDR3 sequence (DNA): TGTGCCAGCAGCTTAACCGCCCAAGAGACCCAGTACTTC.

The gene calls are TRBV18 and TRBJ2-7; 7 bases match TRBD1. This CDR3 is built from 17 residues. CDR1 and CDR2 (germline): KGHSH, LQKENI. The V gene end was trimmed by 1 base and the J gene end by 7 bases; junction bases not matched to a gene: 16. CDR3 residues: CASSPLAQGPAALEQYF. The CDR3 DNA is TGTGCCAGCTCACCACTTGCACAGGGGCCCGCTGCTTTAGAGCAGTACTTC.